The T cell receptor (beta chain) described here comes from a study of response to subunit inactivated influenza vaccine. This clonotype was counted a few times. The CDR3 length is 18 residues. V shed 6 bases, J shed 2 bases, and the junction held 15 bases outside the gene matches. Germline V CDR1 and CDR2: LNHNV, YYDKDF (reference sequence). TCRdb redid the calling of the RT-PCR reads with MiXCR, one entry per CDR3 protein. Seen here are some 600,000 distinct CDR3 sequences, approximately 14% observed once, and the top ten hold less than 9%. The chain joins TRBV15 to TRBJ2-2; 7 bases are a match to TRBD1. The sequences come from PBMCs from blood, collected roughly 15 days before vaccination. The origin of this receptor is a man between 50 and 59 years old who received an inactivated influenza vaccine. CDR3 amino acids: CATRAPLGQERNTGELFF. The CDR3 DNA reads TGTGCCACCAGAGCACCTTTAGGACAGGAAAGAAACACCGGGGAGCTGTTTTTT.